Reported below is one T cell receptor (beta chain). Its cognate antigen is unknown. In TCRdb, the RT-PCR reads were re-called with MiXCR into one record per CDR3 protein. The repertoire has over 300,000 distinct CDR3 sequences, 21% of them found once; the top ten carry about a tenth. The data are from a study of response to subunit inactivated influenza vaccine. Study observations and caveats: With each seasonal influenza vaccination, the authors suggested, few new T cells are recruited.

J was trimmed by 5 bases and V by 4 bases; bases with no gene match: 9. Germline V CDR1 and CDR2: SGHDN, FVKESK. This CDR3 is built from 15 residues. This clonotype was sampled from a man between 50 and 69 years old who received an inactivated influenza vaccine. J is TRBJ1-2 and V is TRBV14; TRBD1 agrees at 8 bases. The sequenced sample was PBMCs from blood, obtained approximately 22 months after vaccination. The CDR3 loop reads CASSPTGQEDYGYTF. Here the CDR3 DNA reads TGTGCCAGCAGCCCAACGGGACAGGAAGATTATGGCTACACCTTC.